The 32 T cell receptor beta chains given below trace back to one sample, sequenced in a study of CD8+ T cells in alopecia areata. It was cDNA, reverse transcribed from extracted RNA, that served as the sequencing template. The table came from immunoSEQ multiplex PCR; TCRdb's copy has only in-frame clones and leaves some out. The sample holds around 210,000 clones; roughly three fifths are singletons and the top ten take nearly 5%. The sample taken for sequencing was CD8+ T cells sorted from blood. Receptors were obtained from a human donor in good health.

This chain links TRBV4-1 with TRBJ1-2; 11 nucleotides align to TRBD1. Trimming took 4 bases from V and 6 from J; bases not matched to a gene: 16. The CDR3 has 18 residues. Germline loops: CDR1 MGHRA, CDR2 YSYEKL. CDR3 DNA: TGCGCCAGCAGCCTAAAACTTGACGGGACAGGGGGAGGGCATGGCTACACCTTC. This codes for CASSLKLDGTGGGHGYTF.

This clone was observed a few times. This chain links TRBV6-4 with TRBJ1-2; D uncertain. In germline, CDR1 is MRHNA, CDR2 SNTAGT. The CDR3 loop spans 14 amino acids. V lost 0 bases and J 8 bases, leaving 13 bases between the germline ends. This CDR3 is CASSDSRRAGGYTF. In DNA, the CDR3 is TGTGCCAGCAGTGACTCGAGAAGGGCTGGAGGCTACACCTTC.

This clone was seen more than once but under ten times. The chain couples TRBV5-1 to TRBJ1-1; 9 bases map to TRBD1. CDR1 and CDR2 from the germline V gene are SGHRS and YFSETQ. V was clipped by 4 bases and J by 4 bases; unmatched bases: 11. This CDR3 spans 16 amino acids. The CDR3 coding sequence is TGCGCCAGCAGCGTCCGGGACAGGGTCTCGGGCACTGAAGCTTTCTTT. Protein: CASSVRDRVSGTEAFF.

The genes are TRBV28 and TRBJ2-7, with D possibly being TRBD2 (7 bases). This CDR3 has 15 residues. CDR1 and CDR2 (germline): MDHEN, SYDVKM. V was shortened by 5 bases and J by 6 bases, with 20 bases between the two germline ends. CDR3: CASSPRWGGRSEQYF. DNA for the CDR3: TGTGCCAGCAGTCCCCGCTGGGGGGGCCGTAGCGAGCAGTACTTC.

The chain recombines TRBV6-5 with TRBJ2-3, with TRBD2 matching 9 bases. CDR3 size: 12 residues. V was pared by 5 bases and J by 11 bases, with 5 bases of the junction left unmatched. Germline CDR1 reads MNHEY; CDR2 reads SVGAGI. The CDR3 bases are TGTGCCAGCAGTCCGGGACTAGCTGAGCAGTATTTT. This sequence encodes CASSPGLAEQYF.

V usage is TRBV29-1 and J usage is TRBJ1-2; D uncertain. With 6 bases removed from V and 0 bases from J, the gap between germline ends came to 14 bases. Germline V gene lookup returns CDR1 SQVTM and CDR2 ANQGSEA. This CDR3 comprises 14 residues. CDR3 amino acids: CSVAPGLANYGYTF. CDR3 nucleotide sequence: TGCAGCGTCGCCCCGGGCTTAGCTAACTATGGCTACACCTTC.

This chain connects TRBV29-1 to TRBJ2-1, with 7 bases aligning to TRBD2. Germline values: CDR1 SQVTM, CDR2 ANQGSEA. The junction had 6 bases not matched to a gene; V was cut back by 4 bases and J by 3 bases. The CDR3 extends over 14 amino acids. The CDR3 sequence is CSVVAGGGYNEQFF. The CDR3 region has the DNA TGCAGCGTTGTAGCGGGCGGGGGCTACAATGAGCAGTTCTTC.

This clone was seen a few times. The V call is TRBV6-1, the J call TRBJ1-2, with D hard to call. The CDR3 is 12 residues long. The ends were cut back, 9 bases at V and 8 bases at J, with 16 bases in the middle. CDR1 and CDR2 (germline): MNHNS, SASEGT. CDR3 in DNA: TGTGCCAGTGGGAGTACATCACGAGGCTACACCTTC. Translation: CASGSTSRGYTF.

The chain employs TRBV27 and TRBJ1-5; D not certain. The CDR3 contains 15 residues. CDR1 is MNHEY and CDR2 is SMNVEV in the germline V gene (reference sequence). The V end was cut by 2 bases, the J end by 0 bases, with 8 bases between. CDR3 in amino acids: CASSLAVGSNQPQHF. The CDR3 DNA reads as TGTGCCAGCAGTTTAGCAGTGGGTAGCAATCAGCCCCAGCATTTT.

The chain recombines TRBV5-6 with TRBJ2-7; D may match TRBD1 or TRBD2 (5 bases each). The germline V and J ends were trimmed by 2 bases and 3 bases, with 12 bases remaining between them. Germline CDR1 SGHDT, CDR2 YYEEEE. This CDR3 spans 14 amino acids. The CDR3 DNA is TGTGCCAGCAGCTTCGTGGGGGTTGGCTACGAGCAGTACTTC. Translating gives CASSFVGVGYEQYF.

The chain is built from TRBV5-6 and TRBJ2-1; 7 positions match TRBD1. Germline CDR1 reads SGHDT; CDR2 reads YYEEEE. The CDR3 totals 15 residues. V was clipped by 6 bases and J by 5 bases; unmatched bases: 11. The CDR3 nucleotides are TGTGCCAGCACCGTAGGGGGCACTAAAGACAATGAGCAGTTCTTC. Translating gives CASTVGGTKDNEQFF.

The rearrangement links TRBV7-9 to TRBJ2-2, with TRBD2 identical over 12 bases. The V gene end was trimmed by 4 bases and the J gene end by 5 bases; junction bases not matched to a gene: 8. Germline-derived CDR1 and CDR2 are SEHNR and FQNEAQ (reference sequence). This CDR3 comprises 17 residues. The CDR3 sequence is CASSSILAGGPTGELFF. As DNA, the CDR3 is TGTGCCAGCAGCTCGATACTAGCGGGGGGCCCTACCGGGGAGCTGTTTTTT.

This chain joins TRBV5-6 and TRBJ2-3; the D gene could be TRBD1 or TRBD2 (5 bases each). From germline, CDR1 is SGHDT and CDR2 YYEEEE. The V end was cut by 4 bases, the J end by 5 bases, with 11 bases between. The CDR3 extends over 13 amino acids. Here the CDR3 reads CASSEGPLDTQYF. CDR3 sequence (DNA): TGTGCCAGCAGCGAGGGACCCTTAGATACGCAGTATTTT.

CDR3 DNA: TGCAGCGTAGTAAGCAGCGGGGGGGCCTACAATGAGCAGTTCTTC. Its translation: CSVVSSGGAYNEQFF. V gene TRBV29-1 combines with J gene TRBJ2-1, with 10 bases that match TRBD2. The CDR3 has 15 residues. Looked up from germline, CDR1 is SQVTM and CDR2 is ANQGSEA. J was trimmed by 2 bases and V by 6 bases; bases with no gene match: 7.

This clone turned up a few times. This rearrangement joins TRBV27 to TRBJ2-2; weak D call: TRBD2 (5 bases). This CDR3 has 13 amino acids. V lost 10 bases and J lost 4, with 13 bases in between. Germline V gene data show CDR1 as MNHEY and CDR2 as SMNVEV (reference sequence). The CDR3 coding sequence is TGTGCCACCCTCCAGAGGGTCACCGGGGAGCTGTTTTTT. Protein sequence: CATLQRVTGELFF.

The chain is built from TRBV30 and TRBJ2-7, with TRBD1 identical over 8 bases. CDR3 length equals 12 residues. The J segment lost 6 bases and the V segment lost 8 bases, leaving 9 bases of the junction unmatched. Germline V gene sequence: CDR1 GTSNPN, CDR2 SVGIG (reference sequence). CDR3 DNA sequence: TGTGCCAAAGGGACAGGTCTGGGCGAGCAGTACTTC. It is translated as CAKGTGLGEQYF.

This clone was seen once. V usage is TRBV5-1 and J usage is TRBJ1-3; no clear D gene. The CDR3 has 15 residues. Trimming took 0 bases from V and 0 from J, leaving 7 bases between them. Germline V lookup: CDR1 SGHRS, CDR2 YFSETQ. The CDR3 coding sequence is TGCGCCAGCAGCTTGGACAGTACCTCTGGAAACACCATATATTTT. Translating it yields CASSLDSTSGNTIYF. The full variable domain, rest sourced from reference TRBV5-1 and TRBJ1-3, is KAGVTQTPRYLIKTRGQQVTLSCSPISGHRSVSWYQQTPGQGLQFLFEYFSETQRNKGNFPGRFSGRQFSNSRSEMNVSTLELGDSALYLCASSLDSTSGNTIYFGEGSWLTVV.

This clone was observed once. The chain joins TRBV4-1 to TRBJ2-3, with D tentatively TRBD1 (6 bases). Germline loops: CDR1 MGHRA, CDR2 YSYEKL. V was cut by 4 bases and J by 5 bases, with 13 bases left in between. This CDR3 spans 14 amino acids. For the CDR3, the DNA is TGCGCCAGCAGCCGAACTCAGGGGATAGATACGCAGTATTTT. Amino acid sequence: CASSRTQGIDTQYF.

The chain employs TRBV9 and TRBJ2-3; 7 bases align to TRBD2. CDR1 SGDLS and CDR2 YYNGEE come from the germline V gene. The J segment lost 2 bases and the V segment lost 0 bases, leaving 3 bases of the junction unmatched. This CDR3 comprises 15 residues. The CDR3 protein is CASSVASGDTDTQYF. CDR3 in DNA: TGTGCCAGCAGCGTAGCCAGCGGGGACACAGATACGCAGTATTTT.

The chain links TRBV4-1 to TRBJ1-6, with D perhaps TRBD1 (5 bases). The V end was cut by 5 bases, the J end by 10 bases, with 15 bases between. The CDR3 loop spans 14 amino acids. Germline CDR1 MGHRA, CDR2 YSYEKL. The CDR3 DNA reads as TGCGCCAGCAGCTCAAGCAGGGTCGGCTCACCCCTCCACTTT. This codes for CASSSSRVGSPLHF.

The CDR3 DNA is TGTGCCAGCAGCGTAGCACCCAGCGGGGTCGACAATGAGCAGTTCTTC. Protein: CASSVAPSGVDNEQFF. V gene TRBV9 combines with J gene TRBJ2-1, with 7 bases aligning to TRBD2. The CDR3 contains 16 residues. Germline V gives CDR1 SGDLS, CDR2 YYNGEE. The J segment lost 5 bases and the V segment lost 0 bases, leaving 8 bases of the junction unmatched.

This clone has a handful of counts. This chain links TRBV2 with TRBJ2-2, with D perhaps matching TRBD2 (7 bases). The CDR3 loop spans 15 amino acids. Per germline, CDR1 SNHLY and CDR2 FYNNEI. V was clipped by 7 bases and J by 5 bases, with 17 bases between them. CDR3 bases: TGTGCCAGCACCCTGGCAGGGGAGGGAACCGGGGAGCTGTTTTTT. This gives the protein CASTLAGEGTGELFF.

V gene TRBV4-1 combines with J gene TRBJ2-7; D is uncertain. Germline CDR1 is MGHRA and CDR2 is YSYEKL. Trimming removed 1 base from V and 2 bases from J, with 9 bases in between. CDR3 length equals 14 residues. The CDR3 DNA follows: TGCGCCAGCAGCCAAGCCATCAACCCCTACGAGCAGTACTTC. Encoded protein: CASSQAINPYEQYF.

Concerning this clone: The sample contains more than one DNA sequence encoding this CDR3. J is TRBJ1-3 and V is TRBV4-1; D remains unclear. There are 13 residues in the CDR3. With 3 bases removed from V and 4 bases from J, the gap between germline ends came to 7 bases. CDR1 and CDR2 (germline): MGHRA, YSYEKL. The CDR3 is CASSQVAGNTIYF. The CDR3, as DNA: TGCGCCAGCAGCCAGGTGGCGGGAAACACCATATATTTT.

The chain recombines TRBV29-1 with TRBJ2-5, with D possibly being TRBD1 (6 bases). The CDR3 sequence is 13 residues long. Germline V gives CDR1 SQVTM, CDR2 ANQGSEA. V dropped 6 bases and J dropped 2 bases, with 13 bases sitting between them. CDR3 nucleotides: TGCAGCGTCCCCAGGGGACAACAAGAGACCCAGTACTTC. This translates into CSVPRGQQETQYF.

The table lists this clone with a few counts. The genes are TRBV14 and TRBJ2-1; D perhaps matches TRBD1 (6 bases). The V gene's germline CDR1 is SGHDN and CDR2 FVKESK. Trimming took off 4 bases at V and 4 bases at J, with 14 bases between the two ends. The CDR3 has 15 residues. This CDR3 is CASSRETGSYNEQFF. CDR3 DNA sequence: TGTGCCAGCAGCCGAGAGACAGGTTCTTACAATGAGCAGTTCTTC.

The rearrangement joins TRBV2 to TRBJ2-7; D is undetermined. CDR3 size: 14 residues. Per germline, CDR1 SNHLY and CDR2 FYNNEI. V gave up 3 bases and J gave up 0 bases, with 9 bases separating them. CDR3 in amino acids: CASSDLRYSYEQYF. The CDR3 nucleotides are TGTGCCAGCAGTGATCTCAGATACTCCTACGAGCAGTACTTC.

The chain employs TRBV2 and TRBJ1-2; no definite D call. V lost 3 bases to trimming and J lost 3 bases, with 11 bases between them. Germline V gene lookup returns CDR1 SNHLY and CDR2 FYNNEI. The CDR3 runs to 14 residues. The DNA for the CDR3 is TGTGCCAGCAGTGACTCTCGACCCGACTATGGCTACACCTTC. It codes for CASSDSRPDYGYTF.

V usage is TRBV13 and J usage is TRBJ2-3; D remains ambiguous. V shed 1 base and J shed 6 bases, with 8 bases lying between them. Per the germline V gene, CDR1 is PRHDT and CDR2 is FYEKMQ (reference sequence). This CDR3 has 13 amino acids. CDR3 sequence (DNA): TGTGCCAGCAGCTTAGCCCTGAAGGATACGCAGTATTTT. Translation gives CASSLALKDTQYF. Together with reference TRBV13 and TRBJ2-3, the CDR3 gives the full variable domain: AAGVIQSPRHLIKEKRETATLKCYPIPRHDTVYWYQQGPGQDPQFLISFYEKMQSDKGSIPDRFSAQQFSDYHSELNMSSLELGDSALYFCASSLALKDTQYFGPGTRLTVL.

This chain connects TRBV29-1 to TRBJ2-4, with 9 bases matching TRBD2. This CDR3 is 17 amino acids long. Germline lookup yields CDR1 SQVTM and CDR2 ANQGSEA. J lost 6 bases, V lost 0 bases, and 12 bases had no gene match. CDR3 region: CSVEDGTSRGWGNIQYF. As DNA, the CDR3 is TGCAGCGTTGAAGACGGGACTAGCCGCGGGTGGGGAAACATTCAGTACTTC.

This chain connects TRBV5-1 to TRBJ2-7; 8 bases match TRBD1. V lost 0 bases and J lost 2; bases outside the gene matches: 13. CDR3 length: 18 amino acids. Germline V gene sequence: CDR1 SGHRS, CDR2 YFSETQ. As DNA, the CDR3 is TGCGCCAGCAGCTTGGAAGTTTCGGGACAGGAATACCCCTACGAGCAGTACTTC. Protein product: CASSLEVSGQEYPYEQYF.

The chain recombines TRBV7-2 with TRBJ2-1; 15 nucleotides match TRBD2. The CDR3 covers 18 residues. The trim removed 5 bases at V and 9 bases at J, leaving 14 bases unmatched. In germline, CDR1 is SGHTA, CDR2 FQGNSA. The CDR3 sequence: CASSPDPGLAGGWGEQFF. The CDR3 DNA reads as TGTGCCAGCAGCCCCGACCCGGGACTAGCGGGGGGTTGGGGTGAGCAGTTCTTC.